The 14 T cell receptor beta chains presented below share a single source sample, sequenced in a study of blood T cell repertoires in COVID-19. Here immunoSEQ multiplex PCR was the method, and the copy in TCRdb shows in-frame clones only, minus some. This sample yields hundreds of thousands of clones, of which 88% are seen a single time; around 0.92% belongs to the top ten. The sample comprised PBMCs or T cells enriched from blood (not recorded which). The source of these receptors is a woman in her 30s who had recovered from COVID-19.

This chain connects TRBV5-1 to TRBJ1-5, with TRBD1 identical over 8 bases. The CDR3 contains 16 residues. V dropped 0 bases and J dropped 4; count of bases not matched to a gene: 6. Germline-derived CDR1 and CDR2 are SGHRS and YFSETQ. This chain's CDR3 is CASSLGGTGNNQPQHF. CDR3 bases: TGCGCCAGCAGCTTGGGGGGGACAGGAAATAATCAGCCCCAGCATTTT.

The chain recombines TRBV28 with TRBJ1-6, with TRBD1 matching 9 bases. Germline V gene data show CDR1 as MDHEN and CDR2 as SYDVKM. V lost 11 bases to trimming and J lost 9 bases; unmatched junction nucleotides: 17. The CDR3 runs 16 residues. For the CDR3, the DNA is TGTGCCTGCCGGGACAGGGTTCTAGTGGGGATTTCACCCCTCCACTTT. Protein product: CACRDRVLVGISPLHF.

As DNA, the CDR3 is TGTGCCAGCACCACCCGAGGGCCGAAATACAATGAGCAGTTCTTC. This encodes CASTTRGPKYNEQFF. The genes are TRBV5-4 and TRBJ2-1; TRBD2 might be the D (5 bases). The germline CDR1 and CDR2 sequences are SGHNT and YYREEE (reference sequence). The germline V and J ends were trimmed by 6 bases and 4 bases, with 17 bases remaining between them. The CDR3 spans 15 residues.

The genes are TRBV10-3 and TRBJ2-2; 14 bases match TRBD2. V gave up 0 bases and J gave up 0 bases; unmatched junction bases: 0. Germline values: CDR1 ENHRY, CDR2 SYGVKD. This CDR3 is 18 amino acids long. CDR3 amino acids: CAISESGLAGANTGELFF. The DNA for the CDR3 is TGTGCCATCAGTGAGTCGGGACTAGCGGGGGCGAACACCGGGGAGCTGTTTTTT.

V gene TRBV5-1 combines with J gene TRBJ2-3; 7 positions agree with TRBD2. V lost 3 bases, J lost 6 bases, and 10 bases stayed unmatched. The CDR3 totals 15 residues. CDR1 SGHRS and CDR2 YFSETQ come from the germline V gene. This CDR3 reads CASSYRGGEGDTQYF. The CDR3 bases are TGCGCCAGCAGCTACCGGGGAGGGGAAGGGGATACGCAGTATTTT.

The chain couples TRBV24-1 to TRBJ2-2, with D perhaps TRBD1 (6 bases). V was trimmed by 4 bases and J by 4 bases, leaving 15 bases between them. CDR1 and CDR2 (germline): KGHDR, SFDVKD. The CDR3 contains 16 residues. The CDR3 DNA sequence: TGTGCCACCAGTGACATATCAACAGGGTCCACCGGGGAGCTGTTTTTT. Translation gives CATSDISTGSTGELFF.

The sample holds one count of this clone. J is TRBJ1-1 and V is TRBV30; D ambiguous. There are 14 residues in the CDR3. V lost 1 base and J 1 base, leaving 10 bases between the germline ends. The V gene's germline CDR1 is GTSNPN and CDR2 SVGIG (reference sequence). This CDR3 is CAWSAGISNTEAFF. The CDR3 region has the DNA TGTGCCTGGAGTGCGGGAATATCGAACACTGAAGCTTTCTTT.

Only one count was recorded for this clone. The chain carries TRBV6-4 and TRBJ1-1, with no clear D. CDR1 MRHNA and CDR2 SNTAGT come from the germline V gene. This CDR3 has 10 amino acids. The germline V and J ends were trimmed by 3 bases and 7 bases, with 3 bases remaining between them. The CDR3 is CASSESEAFF. CDR3 in DNA: TGTGCCAGCAGTGAGAGTGAAGCTTTCTTT.

The chain links TRBV4-1 to TRBJ2-7, with TRBD2 matching 8 bases. This CDR3 spans 16 amino acids. Germline CDR1 reads MGHRA; CDR2 reads YSYEKL. The V segment lost 1 base and the J segment 2 bases; nucleotides outside the gene matches: 7. In nucleotides, the CDR3 is TGCGCCAGCAGCCAAGGTCCTCCGACTAGCGCCTACGAGCAGTACTTC. As protein: CASSQGPPTSAYEQYF.

V and J are TRBV28 and TRBJ2-7, with a weak D call TRBD1 (6 bases). V was clipped by 6 bases and J by 3 bases, with 15 bases between them. The CDR3 extends over 14 amino acids. CDR1 and CDR2 from the germline V gene are MDHEN and SYDVKM. This CDR3 is CASSLVEGDYEQYF. Written as DNA, the CDR3 is TGTGCCAGCAGCCTCGTCGAGGGGGACTACGAGCAGTACTTC.

This chain uses TRBV21-1 with TRBJ1-5; the DNA was not used to check the table's D call, TRBD1. TRBV21-1 represents a pseudogene. The CDR3 spans 17 residues. The CDR3: CASSKYGTGDSNQPQHF. CDR3 in DNA: TGTGCCAGCAGCAAATATGGGACAGGGGATAGCAATCAGCCCCAGCATTTT.

The J gene is TRBJ2-1, the V gene TRBV15, with TRBD2 matching over 12 bases. Looked up from germline, CDR1 is LNHNV and CDR2 is YYDKDF (reference sequence). The trim removed 2 bases at V and 3 bases at J, leaving 2 bases unmatched. The length of the CDR3 is 16 residues. The CDR3 nucleotides are TGTGCCACCAGCAGAAGGACTAGCGGGGTCTACAATGAGCAGTTCTTC. Protein product: CATSRRTSGVYNEQFF.

This rearrangement joins TRBV6-2 or TRBV6-3 to TRBJ2-1; 15 bases align to TRBD2. The CDR3 covers 15 residues. V was clipped by 6 bases and J by 6 bases; unmatched bases: 3. Germline lookup yields CDR1 MNHEY and CDR2 SVGEGT. The CDR3 sequence is CASSRGLAGGNEQFF. CDR3 bases: TGTGCCAGCAGCCGGGGACTAGCGGGGGGCAATGAGCAGTTCTTC.

This chain connects TRBV27 to TRBJ1-5, with D tentatively TRBD1 (6 bases). Germline assignment: CDR1 MNHEY and CDR2 SMNVEV (reference sequence). The CDR3 spans 14 residues. Trimming left V 8 bases short and J 0 bases short, with 11 bases between. CDR3 in DNA: TGTGCCAGCGGACAGTTATCTAGCAATCAGCCCCAGCATTTT. Amino acid sequence: CASGQLSSNQPQHF.